This T cell receptor beta chain is drawn from a study of monozygotic twins with cystic fibrosis (dated by TCRdb to about 2021). Turning to the overall study: Barcoded libraries were prepared from approximately 2.9 micrograms of fragmented DNA with approximately 16 PCR cycles. To assess genetic influence on V and J gene usage, the study compared TCR beta repertoires within and across 16 monozygotic twin pairs with cystic fibrosis. Data for three of the twin pairs had been reported previously in another context. Twins were ranked among some 1,000 cohort participants for weight-for-height and FEVPerc (FEV1 disease centile) at the day of blood sampling. Ten female and six male twin pairs, aged roughly 2.0 to 40 years (median about 9.5 years) and mostly children and adolescents, were included in the cohort. Here is what the overall study found, with its caveats: In 13 of 16 pairs, V gene usage most closely resembled the co-twin's, and the same held for J usage in 8 of 16 pairs, a pattern suggesting genetic constraints. The cohort was small, and no association was found between shared CDR3 numbers and age, concordance or disease severity. Sharing of nucleotide-identical clonotypes was significantly greater within monozygotic CF twin pairs than between unrelated CF individuals (P = 0.000026, Mann-Whitney). Simpson clonality tended to be low (median about 0.0095), which suggests a naive-dominated repertoire, although clonality was higher in the most severely affected patients.

The germline V gene encodes CDR1 LGHNA and CDR2 YSLEER. Taken from cysteine to phenylalanine, the CDR3 has 19 residues. Only the CDR3 part of the read is kept: 57 bases, read in frame from the first base. V is pared back by 0 bases and J by 3 bases, with 20 bases lying between the germline termini. Following the manufacturer's instructions, the researchers used the immunoSEQ immune profiling system to amplify TCR beta CDR3 regions via multiplex PCR. An Illumina NextSeq system was used to carry out the sequencing. Per the authors' processing: Sequence data were processed on the immunoSEQ Analyzer platform, and clonality was calculated as the square root of Simpson's index of productive rearrangements. Jensen-Shannon distance served as the measure of similarity in V and J usage, while OLGA was used to compute CDR3 generation probabilities. Shared CDR3 sequences were searched against the immuneACCESS database (August 2020) and VDJdb (December 2020). The immuneACCESS repertoire file appears here via TCRdb, limited to in-frame rearrangements. These files lack a portion of the clones; in checked studies, under half of the deficit traces to unresolved V genes, and the cause of the others is not known. Clone size and V and J calls were adopted from that table, with D and trimming inferred from the DNA. The sample has 20,000 to 25,000 clones on record, 97% of them singletons. The ten most abundant clones make up roughly 0.15% of the sample.

The twin pairs came from the European Cystic Fibrosis Twin and Sibling Study Cohort, a cohort that recruited patients from over a hundred CF clinics across 14 European countries. Zygosity and CFTR genotype were verified in-house, with zygosity tested by multiplex PCR of nine short tandem repeat loci. Peripheral blood was sampled from each twin, with clinical parameters recorded on the day of blood sampling. Phenol/chloroform extraction was used to isolate genomic DNA from peripheral blood cells, and the DNA was then kept in TE buffer at 4 degrees C. Concerning this clone: Its recognized antigen is unknown. It has no much larger one-base neighbor in the sample; base qualities were not kept.

The TCR originated in a girl aged 10 to 17 with cystic fibrosis. Sample: blood. The rearrangement joined TRBV4-3 to TRBJ2-2; TRBD2 is possibly the D segment (6 matching bases). The DNA sequence reads TGCGCCAGCAGCCAAGATAGCGGTCTGTTTCCTCGGCACACCGGGGAGCTGTTTTTT. Protein translation: CASSQDSGLFPRHTGELFF.